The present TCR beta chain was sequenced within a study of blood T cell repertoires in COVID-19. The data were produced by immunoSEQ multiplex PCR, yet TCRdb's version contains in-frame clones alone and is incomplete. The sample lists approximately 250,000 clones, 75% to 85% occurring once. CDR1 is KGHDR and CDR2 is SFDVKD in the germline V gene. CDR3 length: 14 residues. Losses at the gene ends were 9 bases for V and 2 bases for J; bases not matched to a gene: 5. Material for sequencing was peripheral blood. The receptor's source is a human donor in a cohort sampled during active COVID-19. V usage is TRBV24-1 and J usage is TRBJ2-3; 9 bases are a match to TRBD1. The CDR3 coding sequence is TGTGCCACCGTTGGGACAGGGACCACAGATACGCAGTATTTT. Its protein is CATVGTGTTDTQYF.